This TCR beta chain emerged from a study of cytomegalovirus exposure and HLA in healthy donors. Primers included in the PCR were 60 Vbeta and 13 Jbeta primers. Measured with immunoSEQ multiplex PCR; TCRdb has only the in-frame clones, and not every one. The table includes 62,000 or so clones, around 83% detected once. V was pared by 5 bases and J by 2 bases, with 1 base of the junction left unmatched. There are 15 residues in the CDR3. CDR1 is WSHSY, CDR2 SAAADI, per germline. The specimen was PBMCs. The chain combines TRBV10-2 with TRBJ2-1, with TRBD2 matching 12 bases. The origin of this receptor is a man younger than 45 in good health and CMV-seronegative. DNA of the CDR3: TGCGCCAGCAGTCTAGCGGGGGGGCCCTACAATGAGCAGTTCTTC. Translation: CASSLAGGPYNEQFF.